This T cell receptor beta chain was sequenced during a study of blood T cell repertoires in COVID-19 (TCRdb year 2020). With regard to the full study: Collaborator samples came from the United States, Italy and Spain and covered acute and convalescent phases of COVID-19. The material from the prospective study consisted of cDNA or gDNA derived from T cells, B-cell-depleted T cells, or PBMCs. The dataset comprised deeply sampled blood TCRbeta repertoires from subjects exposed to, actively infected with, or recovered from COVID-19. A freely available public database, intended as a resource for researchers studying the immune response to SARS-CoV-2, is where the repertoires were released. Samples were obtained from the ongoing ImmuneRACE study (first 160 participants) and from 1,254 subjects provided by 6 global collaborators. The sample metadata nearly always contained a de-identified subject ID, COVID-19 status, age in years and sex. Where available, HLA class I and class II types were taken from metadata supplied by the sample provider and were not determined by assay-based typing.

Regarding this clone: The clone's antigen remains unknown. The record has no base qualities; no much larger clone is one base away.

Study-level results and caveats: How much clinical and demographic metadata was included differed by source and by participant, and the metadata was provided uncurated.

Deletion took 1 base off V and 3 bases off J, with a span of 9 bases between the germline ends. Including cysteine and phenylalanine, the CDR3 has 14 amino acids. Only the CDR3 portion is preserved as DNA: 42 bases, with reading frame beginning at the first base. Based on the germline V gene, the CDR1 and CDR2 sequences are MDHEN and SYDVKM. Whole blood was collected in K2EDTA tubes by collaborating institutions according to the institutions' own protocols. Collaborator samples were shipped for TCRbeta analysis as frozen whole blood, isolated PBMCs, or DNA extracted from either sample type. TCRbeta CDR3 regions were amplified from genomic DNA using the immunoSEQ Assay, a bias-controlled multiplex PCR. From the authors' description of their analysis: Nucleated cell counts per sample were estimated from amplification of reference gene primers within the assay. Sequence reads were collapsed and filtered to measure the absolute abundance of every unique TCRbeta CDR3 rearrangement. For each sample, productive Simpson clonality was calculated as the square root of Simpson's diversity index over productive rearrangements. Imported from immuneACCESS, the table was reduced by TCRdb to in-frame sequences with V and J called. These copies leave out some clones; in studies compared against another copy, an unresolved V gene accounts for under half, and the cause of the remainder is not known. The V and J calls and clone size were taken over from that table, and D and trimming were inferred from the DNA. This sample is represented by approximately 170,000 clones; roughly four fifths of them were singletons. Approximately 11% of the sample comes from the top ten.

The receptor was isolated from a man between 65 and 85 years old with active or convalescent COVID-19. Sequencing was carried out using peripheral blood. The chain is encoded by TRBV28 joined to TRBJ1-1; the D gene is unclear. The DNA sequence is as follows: TGTGCCAGCAGTTTATCCCCAAGCTACACTGAAGCTTTCTTT. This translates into CASSLSPSYTEAFF. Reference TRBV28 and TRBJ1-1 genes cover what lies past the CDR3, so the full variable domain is DVKVTQSSRYLVKRTGEKVFLECVQDMDHENMFWYRQDPGLGLRLIYFSYDVKMKEKGDIPEGYSVSREKKERFSLILESASTNQTSMYLCASSLSPSYTEAFFGQGTRLTVV.